This T cell receptor beta chain was sequenced during a study of cytomegalovirus exposure and HLA in healthy donors. Study results and caveats: Relative to the approximately 680-donor mean, N-insertions were reportedly fewer in an Asian-associated ancestry cluster in a later analysis. Per published accounts, TCR beta sequences correctly predicted the HLA-A and HLA-B alleles of most subjects. Using a false discovery rate of 0.05, a later analysis showed that approximately 18,000 TCR beta sequences were associated with HLA alleles.

This PCR relied on a set of 60 Vbeta primers and 13 Jbeta primers. Measured with immunoSEQ multiplex PCR; TCRdb has only the in-frame clones, and not every one. Here the sample spans about 140,000 clones, 55% to 80% being singletons. Germline CDR1 is SGDLS and CDR2 is YYNGEE. CDR3 length: 14 amino acids. V dropped 1 base and J dropped 7; count of bases not matched to a gene: 5. On this clone: Its antigen is currently unknown.

The rearrangement joins TRBV9 to TRBJ1-5, with TRBD1 matching 7 bases. This sequence originates from a human donor in good health. Source material: PBMCs. The CDR3 protein is CASSVSTGHQPQHF. The CDR3 DNA sequence: TGTGCCAGCAGCGTATCGACAGGGCACCAGCCCCAGCATTTT.